One sample yielded the 27 T cell receptor beta chains listed below, sequenced in a study of blood T cell repertoires in COVID-19. TCRdb keeps only in-frame clones here, not all; method: immunoSEQ multiplex PCR. There are roughly 400,000 clones in the sample; around 89% occur only once, and 0.9% to 1.2% lies in the top ten. The sequenced sample was PBMCs or T cells enriched from blood (not recorded which). These receptor sequences come from a man younger than 45 who had recovered from COVID-19.

Turning to this clone: Other DNA sequences in this specimen translate into the identical CDR3. This chain connects TRBV12-3 or TRBV12-4 to TRBJ1-1; D is perhaps TRBD1 (5 bases). V was trimmed by 3 bases and J by 4 bases, leaving 9 bases between them. This CDR3 has 13 residues. CDR3 bases: TGTGCCAGCAGTTTCGGGCAGGGCACTGAAGCTTTCTTT. This translates into CASSFGQGTEAFF.

The chain recombines TRBV13 with TRBJ1-2; no reliable D call. V lost 3 bases to trimming and J lost 8 bases, with 10 bases between them. The CDR3 contains 12 residues. CDR1 and CDR2 from the germline V gene are PRHDT and FYEKMQ (reference sequence). Here the CDR3 reads CASSFRLRGYTF. The DNA for the CDR3 is TGTGCCAGCAGCTTTAGATTGCGGGGCTACACCTTC.

This chain connects TRBV11-2 to TRBJ2-2, with TRBD2 matching 13 bases. The V and J ends lost 5 bases and 5 bases, in that order; junction bases with no gene match: 8. From germline, CDR1 is SGHAT and CDR2 FQNNGV. CDR3 size: 17 residues. CDR3 sequence: CASSPRRLAGGTGELFF. The DNA for the CDR3 is TGTGCCAGCAGCCCCCGGCGACTAGCGGGAGGAACCGGGGAGCTGTTTTTT.

This clone was found once. The V call is TRBV6-5, the J call TRBJ2-7; D gene unclear. The germline V gene has CDR1 MNHEY and CDR2 SVGAGI. The germline V and J ends were trimmed by 10 bases and 0 bases, with 16 bases remaining between them. The CDR3 runs 14 residues. CDR3 DNA sequence: TGTGCCACACGAACCCCGTGGAGCTCCTACGAGCAGTACTTC. Its protein product is CATRTPWSSYEQYF.

Here the CDR3 reads CASSLADRDSGEQYF. CDR3 bases: TGTGCCAGCAGCTTGGCAGACAGGGATTCCGGGGAGCAGTACTTC. This chain links TRBV5-6 with TRBJ2-7; TRBD1 agrees at 7 bases. J lost 7 bases, V lost 0 bases, and 10 bases had no gene match. The CDR3 totals 15 residues. Germline lookup yields CDR1 SGHDT and CDR2 YYEEEE.

The chain carries TRBV7-3 and TRBJ2-7, with D possibly matching TRBD2 (6 bases). The germline gives CDR1 SGHTA, CDR2 FQGTGA. The CDR3 consists of 14 residues. Trimming stripped 5 bases from V and 4 bases from J, with 15 bases between. CDR3 DNA: TGTGCCAGCAGCCCCACCGGGGGTGGGTACGAGCAGTACTTC. Its translation: CASSPTGGGYEQYF. Full variable domain (remainder filled in from reference TRBV7-3 and TRBJ2-7): GAGVSQTPSNKVTEKGKYVELRCDPISGHTALYWYRQSLGQGPEFLIYFQGTGAADDSGLPNDRFFAVRPEGSVSTLKIQRTERGDSAVYLCASSPTGGGYEQYFGPGTRLTVT.

The genes are TRBV4-2 and TRBJ2-1; D call uncertain. V lost 3 bases to trimming and J lost 0 bases, with 12 bases between them. The CDR3 consists of 16 residues. The germline V gene encodes CDR1 LGHNA and CDR2 YNFKEQ. The CDR3 nucleotides are TGTGCCAGCAGCCACGCCCCGAGGAGCTCCTACAATGAGCAGTTCTTC. Translating it yields CASSHAPRSSYNEQFF.

The V call is TRBV3-1 (or the pseudogene TRBV3-2), the J call TRBJ2-7, with TRBD2 identical over 7 bases. In germline, CDR1 is LGHDT, CDR2 YNNKEL (reference sequence). Trimming at V came to 5 bases and at J to 7 bases, leaving 5 bases not matched to a gene. The CDR3 runs to 12 residues. This chain's CDR3 is CASSAGTKEQYF. CDR3 nucleotide sequence: TGTGCCAGCAGCGCCGGGACTAAAGAGCAGTACTTC.

This sequence joins TRBV7-9 and TRBJ1-2; 9 nucleotides line up with TRBD1. J was trimmed by 6 bases and V by 5 bases; bases with no gene match: 7. Germline V gives CDR1 SEHNR, CDR2 FQNEAQ (reference sequence). This CDR3 contains 14 residues. CDR3 sequence (DNA): TGTGCCAGCAGCCAGGGACAGGGAGTACATGGCTACACCTTC. Its translation: CASSQGQGVHGYTF.

The J gene is TRBJ2-7, the V gene TRBV6-4, with D possibly matching TRBD2 (5 bases). CDR1 MRHNA and CDR2 SNTAGT come from the germline V gene. The CDR3 is made up of 13 amino acids. Trimming shortened V by 4 bases and J by 6 bases, and 13 bases separated the two germline ends. Here the CDR3 reads CASSVEVWGEQYF. The CDR3 coding sequence is TGTGCCAGCAGTGTGGAGGTCTGGGGCGAGCAGTACTTC.

J is TRBJ2-5 and V is TRBV12-3 or TRBV12-4; the D gene is possibly TRBD1 (5 bases). CDR3 length equals 13 residues. V was cut by 3 bases and J by 4 bases, with 9 bases left in between. DNA of the CDR3: TGTGCCAGCAGTTTGGTTAGGGGAGAGACCCAGTACTTC. It specifies CASSLVRGETQYF.

The rearrangement links TRBV27 to TRBJ2-7; 10 bases are shared with TRBD1. CDR3 size: 15 residues. Germline CDR1 MNHEY, CDR2 SMNVEV (reference sequence). V shed 2 bases, J shed 3 bases, and the junction held 4 bases outside the gene matches. CDR3 sequence: CASSLPRDRGYEQYF. The CDR3 DNA sequence: TGTGCCAGCAGTTTACCCCGGGACAGGGGCTACGAGCAGTACTTC.

The chain's CDR3 is CASSSPTANSYNEQFF. CDR3 coding DNA: TGTGCCAGCAGCTCCCCGACAGCAAACTCCTACAATGAGCAGTTCTTC. V and J are TRBV7-9 and TRBJ2-1, with D possibly being TRBD1 (5 bases). CDR3 size: 16 residues. Trimming shortened V by 4 bases and J by 0 bases, and 13 bases separated the two germline ends. The germline V gene has CDR1 SEHNR and CDR2 FQNEAQ (reference sequence).

The chain recombines TRBV6-5 with TRBJ1-5; the D is unclear. The CDR3 spans 14 residues. V lost 5 bases and J lost 6, with 14 bases in between. CDR1 is MNHEY, CDR2 SVGAGI, per germline. CDR3 bases: TGTGCCAGCAGTATTACTCTTGGTACTCAGCCCCAGCATTTT. Its protein is CASSITLGTQPQHF.

CDR3 in DNA: TGCGCCAGCAGTACCAGGGGTCGGAACACTGAAGCTTTCTTT. It specifies CASSTRGRNTEAFF. The gene calls are TRBV5-1 and TRBJ1-1; possible D gene TRBD1, 6 bases. The length of the CDR3 is 14 residues. V lost 5 bases to trimming and J lost 1 base, with 12 bases between them. The germline V gene has CDR1 SGHRS and CDR2 YFSETQ.

This clone was counted a few times. The chain is built from TRBV6-1 and TRBJ2-1; tentative D call: TRBD2 (6 bases). This CDR3 spans 15 amino acids. CDR1 and CDR2 (germline): MNHNS, SASEGT. The V end was cut by 2 bases, the J end by 4 bases, with 12 bases between. CDR3 coding DNA: TGTGCCAGCAGTGAAATCGGGAGTTCTTACAATGAGCAGTTCTTC. Translation gives CASSEIGSSYNEQFF.

This clone turned up a few times. This chain connects TRBV11-1 to TRBJ1-2; TRBD1 agrees at 7 bases. The germline V gene encodes CDR1 SGHAT and CDR2 FQDESV (reference sequence). Unmatched junction bases numbered 2, after V lost 3 bases and J lost 1 base. The CDR3 has 14 amino acids. Here the CDR3 reads CASSFQGGNYGYTF. In DNA form, the CDR3 reads TGTGCCAGCAGCTTCCAGGGGGGTAACTATGGCTACACCTTC.

The rearrangement uses TRBV5-1 and TRBJ1-2; maybe TRBD1 (6 bases). CDR3 length: 14 amino acids. Germline-derived CDR1 and CDR2 are SGHRS and YFSETQ. Trimming removed 2 bases from V and 2 bases from J, with 10 bases in between. The CDR3: CASSFEQGNYGYTF. In DNA form, the CDR3 reads TGCGCCAGCAGCTTCGAACAGGGAAACTATGGCTACACCTTC.

The chain joins TRBV6-5 to TRBJ2-7, with D hard to call. V was pared by 0 bases and J by 7 bases, with 16 bases between. The length of the CDR3 is 15 residues. Germline values: CDR1 MNHEY, CDR2 SVGAGI. The CDR3 loop is CASSYSSLGVSEQYF. CDR3 bases: TGTGCCAGCAGTTACTCGAGTCTCGGAGTGAGTGAGCAGTACTTC.

The chain uses TRBV10-3 and TRBJ1-5; D possibly corresponds to TRBD1 (6 bases). The CDR3 loop spans 14 amino acids. Trimming shortened V by 10 bases and J by 0 bases, and 13 bases separated the two germline ends. Germline lookup yields CDR1 ENHRY and CDR2 SYGVKD. The CDR3 loop is CATAGARSNQPQHF. The CDR3, as DNA: TGTGCCACTGCGGGGGCGCGTAGCAATCAGCCCCAGCATTTT.

This rearrangement joins TRBV3-1 (or the pseudogene TRBV3-2) to TRBJ1-6, with D maybe TRBD1 (6 bases). The CDR3 contains 21 residues. Trimming left V 0 bases short and J 7 bases short, with 28 bases between. Germline CDR1 LGHDT, CDR2 YNNKEL (reference sequence). CDR3 DNA sequence: TGTGCCAGCAGCCAAGATCGGCGCAGGGGCCTTTTTGGGGGCAAAAATTCACCCCTCCACTTT. This translates into CASSQDRRRGLFGGKNSPLHF.

CDR3 DNA sequence: TGTGCCAGTACTACAGGGGGAAGGCCCCAGCATTTT. Protein: CASTTGGRPQHF. The rearrangement uses TRBV19 and TRBJ1-5; 8 bases are shared with TRBD1. The CDR3 loop spans 12 amino acids. V lost 7 bases, J lost 9 bases, and 5 bases stayed unmatched. Germline-derived CDR1 and CDR2 are LNHDA and SQIVND (reference sequence).

The gene calls are TRBV28 and TRBJ2-7, with TRBD2 identical over 8 bases. Per the germline V gene, CDR1 is MDHEN and CDR2 is SYDVKM. Germline trimming cut 6 bases from V and 5 bases from J; bases unmatched to any gene: 12. The CDR3 is made up of 15 amino acids. CDR3 bases: TGTGCCAGCAGCGGGCAGGCGGGAGGAAACGACGAGCAGTACTTC. Translating it yields CASSGQAGGNDEQYF.

The chain is built from TRBV28 and TRBJ2-7; 7 bases line up with TRBD2. The CDR3 runs 12 residues. The V gene end was trimmed by 2 bases and the J gene end by 8 bases; junction bases not matched to a gene: 3. Germline V gene lookup returns CDR1 MDHEN and CDR2 SYDVKM. CDR3 DNA sequence: TGTGCCAGCAGTTTACCCAGCGGGAAGCAGTACTTC. Its translation: CASSLPSGKQYF.

This rearrangement joins TRBV2 to TRBJ2-4; perhaps TRBD1 as D (6 bases). Germline-derived CDR1 and CDR2 are SNHLY and FYNNEI. The V and J ends lost 8 bases and 1 base respectively, with 12 bases between them. CDR3 size: 14 residues. CDR3 nucleotide sequence: TGTGCCAGCCTACAGGGAATTGCCAAAAACATTCAGTACTTC. It yields the protein CASLQGIAKNIQYF.

In the case of this clone: This same CDR3 is encoded by further DNA sequences in the sample. The gene calls are TRBV27 and TRBJ2-1; 9 bases align to TRBD2. This CDR3 has 15 amino acids. CDR1 and CDR2 from the germline V gene are MNHEY and SMNVEV (reference sequence). The trim removed 5 bases at V and 1 base at J, leaving 3 bases unmatched. This CDR3 is CASSLSGSSYNEQFF. The CDR3 DNA sequence: TGTGCCAGCAGTCTTAGCGGGAGTTCCTACAATGAGCAGTTCTTC.

The rearrangement uses TRBV9 and TRBJ2-1; TRBD2 aligns across 8 bases. Per the germline V gene, CDR1 is SGDLS and CDR2 is YYNGEE. The ends lost 4 bases at V and 14 bases at J; junction bases unmatched: 8. The CDR3 totals 12 residues. CDR3 in DNA: TGTGCCAGCAGCACCCCGGGTAGCGGGGAGTTCTTC. Translating gives CASSTPGSGEFF.